The entry that follows covers one T cell receptor beta chain sequence. Antigen specificity is unknown. This entry is derived from a study of OX40 agonist ivuxolimab in advanced cancers. Study at large: Age averaged around 60 years (range roughly 23 to 79), and just over 80% were male. General study findings and limits: Still undetermined is the antigen specificity of the expanded peripheral T cells.

Libraries were prepared by immunoSEQ multiplex PCR; TCRdb keeps only in-frame clonotypes and omits some of them. Among tens of thousands of clones listed, 65% to 85% were seen once. Germline CDR1 MNHNS, CDR2 SASEGT. This CDR3 comprises 14 residues. Between the trimmed V and J ends, which lost 11 bases and 0 bases, there was a span of 16 bases. The clonotype was recovered from an adult with an advanced solid tumor such as melanoma, head and neck, liver or kidney cancer. The rearrangement links TRBV6-1 to TRBJ1-1; D is possibly TRBD1 (5 bases). The sequenced sample was CD4+ or CD8+ T cells sorted from blood, obtained in a trial of the OX40 agonist ivuxolimab. As DNA, the CDR3 is TGTGCCTCCCATCGGGACCGAATGAACACTGAAGCTTTCTTT. It translates to CASHRDRMNTEAFF.